The 15 T cell receptor beta chains below were found in one sample sequenced in a study of blood T cell repertoires in COVID-19. TCRdb keeps only in-frame clones here, not all; method: immunoSEQ multiplex PCR. The sample lists roughly 230,000 clones, around 85% occurring once. The specimen sequenced was peripheral blood. These receptors all come from a man aged 50-60 years with COVID-19, enrolled during active disease.

The CDR3 DNA is TGTGCCAGCAGCCCCTCAGGGGGCCATGAGCAGTTCTTC. Its translation is CASSPSGGHEQFF. V gene TRBV4-2 combines with J gene TRBJ2-1; 8 nucleotides match TRBD1. This CDR3 spans 13 amino acids. In germline, CDR1 is LGHNA, CDR2 YNFKEQ. The V segment lost 4 bases and the J segment 8 bases; nucleotides outside the gene matches: 4.

This clone appeared a single time. V gene TRBV3-1 (or the pseudogene TRBV3-2) combines with J gene TRBJ2-1; D ambiguous. The CDR3 spans 16 residues. The germline CDR1 and CDR2 sequences are LGHDT and YNNKEL (reference sequence). Trimming removed 0 bases from V and 1 base from J, with 10 bases in between. The chain's CDR3 is CASSQDMVVSYNEQFF. The CDR3, as DNA: TGTGCCAGCAGCCAAGATATGGTAGTATCCTACAATGAGCAGTTCTTC.

The V gene is TRBV6-5, the J gene TRBJ2-7, with D perhaps TRBD2 (6 bases). The germline CDR1 and CDR2 sequences are MNHEY and SVGAGI. The CDR3 contains 13 residues. Trimming removed 7 bases from V and 2 bases from J, with 12 bases in between. CDR3 in DNA: TGTGCCAGCATTAAGGCGGGAACCTACGAGCAGTACTTC. Translated, it gives CASIKAGTYEQYF.

Only a few counts were recorded for this clone. The chain is built from TRBV4-3 and TRBJ1-6; D not certain. V lost 0 bases and J lost 6, with 12 bases in between. The CDR3 length is 16 residues. Germline CDR1 LGHNA, CDR2 YSLEER. CDR3 sequence: CASSQDPAGLNSPLHF. The DNA for the CDR3 is TGCGCCAGCAGCCAAGATCCGGCAGGACTTAATTCACCCCTCCACTTT.

This chain uses TRBV19 with TRBJ2-5; TRBD2 matches at 7 bases. V shed 5 bases, J shed 2 bases, and the junction held 11 bases outside the gene matches. Germline values: CDR1 LNHDA, CDR2 SQIVND (reference sequence). CDR3 size: 16 residues. CDR3 sequence (DNA): TGTGCCAGTAGTTCCCACGGGCGGGGGAAACAAGAGACCCAGTACTTC. It translates to CASSSHGRGKQETQYF. Filled out from reference TRBV19 and TRBJ2-5, the complete variable domain reads DGGITQSPKYLFRKEGQNVTLSCEQNLNHDAMYWYRQDPGQGLRLIYYSQIVNDFQKGDIAEGYSVSREKKESFPLTVTSAQKNPTAFYLCASSSHGRGKQETQYFGPGTRLLVL.

The table lists this clone with a few counts. The chain joins TRBV2 to TRBJ2-1, with TRBD1 identical over 7 bases. V lost 1 base, J lost 9 bases, and 12 bases stayed unmatched. The CDR3 totals 16 residues. In germline, CDR1 is SNHLY, CDR2 FYNNEI. The CDR3 DNA reads as TGTGCCAGCAGTGAAGTCGAAGACAGGGAAGAGGGTGAGCAGTTCTTC. Amino acid sequence: CASSEVEDREEGEQFF.

This chain connects TRBV30 to TRBJ2-2; D is perhaps TRBD1 (5 bases). V lost 1 base to trimming and J lost 7 bases, with 7 bases between them. The CDR3 loop spans 12 amino acids. CDR1 GTSNPN and CDR2 SVGIG come from the germline V gene (reference sequence). The CDR3 loop is CAWSGQGGELFF. The DNA of the CDR3 is TGTGCCTGGAGTGGTCAGGGCGGGGAGCTGTTTTTT.

V usage is TRBV27 and J usage is TRBJ2-3, with 14 bases aligning to TRBD2. The CDR3 length is 17 residues. Germline CDR1 reads MNHEY; CDR2 reads SMNVEV (reference sequence). The V segment lost 7 bases and the J segment 0 bases; nucleotides outside the gene matches: 6. The CDR3 region has the DNA TGTGCCAGCATTGGGACTAGCGGGGGATCTAGCACAGATACGCAGTATTTT. Its translation is CASIGTSGGSSTDTQYF.

This clone came up once. V is TRBV28 and J is TRBJ2-2, with D maybe TRBD1 (6 bases). Germline CDR1 reads MDHEN; CDR2 reads SYDVKM. The V gene lost 3 bases and the J gene lost 4 bases, with 9 bases spanning the gap. The CDR3 totals 14 residues. The chain's CDR3 is CASSFWGPTGELFF. In DNA form, the CDR3 reads TGTGCCAGCAGTTTTTGGGGGCCCACCGGGGAGCTGTTTTTT.

This rearrangement joins TRBV6-6 to TRBJ2-2, with 8 bases that match TRBD1. J gave up 5 bases and V 6 bases, and 8 bases lay outside the gene matches. The germline gives CDR1 MNHNY, CDR2 SVGAGI (reference sequence). The CDR3 totals 15 residues. CDR3 sequence (DNA): TGTGCCAGCAGCCTATCCCGACAGGGGACCGGGGAGCTGTTTTTT. Translation gives CASSLSRQGTGELFF.

The gene calls are TRBV6-1 and TRBJ1-2; D uncertain. The germline V and J ends were trimmed by 3 bases and 2 bases, with 16 bases remaining between them. The CDR3 totals 16 residues. In germline, CDR1 is MNHNS, CDR2 SASEGT. CDR3 in DNA: TGTGCCAGCAGTGACCGATCCGGGGTCGCGAACTATGGCTACACCTTC. Amino acid sequence: CASSDRSGVANYGYTF.

The chain links TRBV30 to TRBJ1-1; D gene uncertain. The V gene's germline CDR1 is GTSNPN and CDR2 SVGIG (reference sequence). The V end lost 0 bases, the J end lost 4 bases, and 12 bases lay between the germline ends. This CDR3 spans 14 amino acids. The CDR3 region is CAWSVPSLATEAFF. Written as DNA, the CDR3 is TGTGCCTGGAGTGTACCCTCCTTGGCCACTGAAGCTTTCTTT.

This chain connects TRBV18 to TRBJ2-3, with 8 bases fitting TRBD2. Germline values: CDR1 KGHSH, CDR2 LQKENI. Trimming removed 6 bases from V and 2 bases from J; junction bases left unmatched: 10. There are 16 residues in the CDR3. CDR3 coding DNA: TGTGCCAGCTCTCCTTGGACTAGCAGTTACACAGATACGCAGTATTTT. Translating gives CASSPWTSSYTDTQYF.

CDR3 bases: TGTGCCAGCTCACTCGATATCACTAGCGGGGTTTTGGAGCAGTACTTC. This encodes CASSLDITSGVLEQYF. The rearrangement uses TRBV18 and TRBJ2-7; 10 nucleotides align to TRBD2. Germline V gene data show CDR1 as KGHSH and CDR2 as LQKENI. The CDR3 is 16 residues long. Trimming at V came to 4 bases and at J to 7 bases, leaving 13 bases not matched to a gene.

This clone was seen just once. V gene TRBV15 combines with J gene TRBJ2-5; D call uncertain. The CDR3 runs to 14 residues. Germline values: CDR1 LNHNV, CDR2 YYDKDF (reference sequence). Trimming shortened V by 3 bases and J by 7 bases, and 15 bases separated the two germline ends. In DNA form, the CDR3 reads TGTGCCACCAGCAGTGCTCCCCTAGGAGCGACCCAGTACTTC. This translates into CATSSAPLGATQYF. Variable domain in full (rest from reference TRBV15 and TRBJ2-5): DAMVIQNPRYQVTQFGKPVTLSCSQTLNHNVMYWYQQKSSQAPKLLFHYYDKDFNNEADTPDNFQSRRPNTSFCFLDIRSPGLGDTAMYLCATSSAPLGATQYFGPGTRLLVL.